The 27 T cell receptor beta chains listed next were all sequenced from one sample in a study of blood T cell repertoires in COVID-19. The protocol was immunoSEQ multiplex PCR, while the TCRdb copy is restricted to in-frame clones and leaves out a portion. The profile covers approximately 210,000 clones, with roughly four fifths appearing a single time and roughly 12% taken by the ten largest. Specimen: peripheral blood. Every receptor here comes from a woman aged 40-49 years with acute or convalescent COVID-19.

V is TRBV15 and J is TRBJ1-1; 7 positions match TRBD1. The CDR3 extends over 13 amino acids. The J segment lost 7 bases and the V segment lost 5 bases, leaving 7 bases of the junction unmatched. Germline V gives CDR1 LNHNV, CDR2 YYDKDF (reference sequence). CDR3 nucleotides: TGTGCCACCAGCGAAGGGACAGCCCTTGAAGCTTTCTTT. This codes for CATSEGTALEAFF.

This clone showed up just a few times. The limits of the CDR3 on the DNA are not certain, so only TCRdb's listed CDR3 is given. The J gene is TRBJ1-1, the V gene TRBV21-1. TRBV21-1 is assigned pseudogene status. The CDR3 numbers 19 amino acids, ends counted. The CDR3 spells CASSKYWARGNQMNTEAFF.

CDR3 nucleotides: TGCAGCGTTGAAGCCAGTCGTGGGGGAAGCGGGAGAGGCGGGGAGACCCAGTACTTC. It codes for CSVEASRGGSGRGGETQYF. The chain employs TRBV29-1 and TRBJ2-5; 8 bases map to TRBD2. Per the germline V gene, CDR1 is SQVTM and CDR2 is ANQGSEA. V shed 1 base, J shed 5 bases, and the junction held 21 bases outside the gene matches. The CDR3 consists of 19 residues.

V gene TRBV30 combines with J gene TRBJ1-3; D gene ambiguous. The ends were cut back, 2 bases at V and 2 bases at J, with 13 bases in the middle. The CDR3 covers 15 residues. CDR1 and CDR2 from the germline V gene are GTSNPN and SVGIG (reference sequence). The CDR3 coding sequence is TGTGCCTGGAGTAAGTCCAGGCTTACTGGAAACACCATATATTTT. It is translated as CAWSKSRLTGNTIYF.

The chain joins TRBV6-5 to TRBJ1-2; D is undetermined. The V and J ends lost 4 bases and 6 bases respectively, with 6 bases between them. Germline CDR1 reads MNHEY; CDR2 reads SVGAGI. This CDR3 has 11 residues. The DNA of the CDR3 is TGTGCCAGCAGTTCCCTCGATGGCTACACCTTC. It codes for CASSSLDGYTF.

V usage is TRBV6-2 or TRBV6-3 and J usage is TRBJ1-2; D might be TRBD1 (6 bases). Per the germline V gene, CDR1 is MNHEY and CDR2 is SVGEGT. The germline V and J ends were trimmed by 2 bases and 8 bases, with 9 bases remaining between them. CDR3 length equals 12 residues. The CDR3 DNA sequence: TGTGCCAGCAGTTACAGGGGGTACGGCTACACCTTC. Protein product: CASSYRGYGYTF.

V usage is TRBV9 and J usage is TRBJ2-2, with 7 bases identical to TRBD1. V gave up 3 bases and J gave up 0 bases; unmatched junction bases: 2. Germline V gene sequence: CDR1 SGDLS, CDR2 YYNGEE. CDR3 size: 15 residues. CDR3 sequence reads: CASSAGTANTGELFF. In DNA form, the CDR3 reads TGTGCCAGCAGCGCAGGGACAGCGAACACCGGGGAGCTGTTTTTT.

The rearrangement links TRBV6-4 to TRBJ1-2; 10 nucleotides agree with TRBD1. Germline CDR1 is MRHNA and CDR2 is SNTAGT. V shed 6 bases, J shed 6 bases, and the junction held 4 bases outside the gene matches. CDR3 length equals 13 residues. CDR3 DNA: TGTGCCAGCAGGGCAGGGACAGGGGATGGCTACACCTTC. The encoded protein is CASRAGTGDGYTF.

This clone appeared a single time. The gene calls are TRBV18 and TRBJ2-1, with TRBD1 matching 7 bases. Germline values: CDR1 KGHSH, CDR2 LQKENI. There are 16 residues in the CDR3. V was clipped by 0 bases and J by 5 bases; unmatched bases: 7. The CDR3 sequence: CASSPPKGGSDNEQFF. CDR3 in DNA: TGTGCCAGCTCACCACCGAAAGGGGGCAGTGACAATGAGCAGTTCTTC.

This chain links TRBV3-1 (or the pseudogene TRBV3-2) with TRBJ2-7; 9 nucleotides agree with TRBD1. Germline lookup yields CDR1 LGHDT and CDR2 YNNKEL (reference sequence). J lost 2 bases, V lost 5 bases, and 7 bases had no gene match. This CDR3 region has 15 residues. The CDR3 bases are TGTGCCAGCAGCATATATCGGGACAGGGCCTACGAGCAGTACTTC. Translation: CASSIYRDRAYEQYF.

In this sample, this clone turned up once. This chain connects TRBV5-1 to TRBJ2-7, with D perhaps matching TRBD1 (6 bases). The CDR3 spans 15 residues. V was shortened by 4 bases and J by 1 base, with 15 bases between the two germline ends. Germline CDR1 is SGHRS and CDR2 is YFSETQ. The CDR3 DNA reads TGCGCCAGCAGCCCCGGACAGCCGGGGTCCTACGAGCAGTACTTC. Translated, it gives CASSPGQPGSYEQYF.

This chain uses TRBV7-2 with TRBJ1-4; possible D gene TRBD1, 5 bases. The CDR3 is made up of 15 amino acids. Germline V lookup: CDR1 SGHTA, CDR2 FQGNSA. Trimming removed 5 bases at V and 8 bases at J, with 18 bases between. The CDR3 is CASSLIQGSWEKLFF. The CDR3 DNA is TGTGCCAGCAGCCTAATCCAGGGAAGTTGGGAAAAACTGTTTTTT.

There are many counts of this clone. The chain links TRBV7-6 to TRBJ1-5; possibly TRBD1 for D (5 bases). Per germline, CDR1 SGHVS and CDR2 FNYEAQ. The length of the CDR3 is 15 residues. V was clipped by 5 bases and J by 2 bases, with 13 bases between them. CDR3 protein: CASSRGGPGNQPQHF. CDR3 nucleotides: TGTGCCAGCAGCCGCGGGGGTCCTGGCAATCAGCCCCAGCATTTT. Full variable domain (missing parts from reference TRBV7-6 and TRBJ1-5): GAGVSQSPRYKVTKRGQDVALRCDPISGHVSLYWYRQALGQGPEFLTYFNYEAQQDKSGLPNDRFSAERPEGSISTLTIQRTEQRDSAMYRCASSRGGPGNQPQHFGDGTRLSIL.

This clone appeared a single time. The chain combines TRBV2 with TRBJ1-2, with 8 bases lining up with TRBD1. Unmatched junction bases numbered 9, after V lost 2 bases and J lost 1 base. Germline CDR1 SNHLY, CDR2 FYNNEI. The CDR3 extends over 17 amino acids. DNA for the CDR3: TGTGCCAGCAGTGAATCCCCCGTTACAGGGGGTAACTATGGCTACACCTTC. It translates to CASSESPVTGGNYGYTF.

The rearrangement uses TRBV5-1 and TRBJ1-2; 8 bases line up with TRBD1. V was pared by 4 bases and J by 7 bases, with 9 bases of the junction left unmatched. Germline CDR1 SGHRS, CDR2 YFSETQ. There are 14 residues in the CDR3. The CDR3 sequence is CASSPKDRASGYTF. The CDR3 DNA reads TGCGCCAGCAGCCCGAAGGACAGGGCAAGTGGCTACACCTTC.

The rearrangement links TRBV20-1 to TRBJ1-1; D is undetermined. Germline values: CDR1 DFQATT, CDR2 SNEGSKA (reference sequence). The CDR3 is 11 amino acids. The CDR3 loop is CLVSMNTEAFF. CDR3 DNA: TGCCTAGTCAGCATGAACACTGAAGCTTTCTTT.

The V and J genes are TRBV6-6 and TRBJ1-1, with 7 bases aligning to TRBD1. Unmatched junction bases numbered 5, after V lost 6 bases and J lost 7 bases. CDR3 length: 12 residues. From germline, CDR1 is MNHNY and CDR2 SVGAGI (reference sequence). For the CDR3, the DNA is TGTGCCAGCAGGGACAGGCTACTTGAAGCTTTCTTT. Protein: CASRDRLLEAFF.

The rearrangement links TRBV5-1 to TRBJ2-2; 8 bases match TRBD1. This CDR3 is 15 amino acids long. V trimming: 4 bases; J trimming: 4 bases; junction bases outside the gene matches: 6. Germline V gene data show CDR1 as SGHRS and CDR2 as YFSETQ. This CDR3 is CASSPWGQVTGELFF. Written as DNA, the CDR3 is TGCGCCAGCAGCCCCTGGGGACAGGTCACCGGGGAGCTGTTTTTT.

The chain combines TRBV24-1 with TRBJ1-5, with 12 bases identical to TRBD1. This CDR3 is built from 15 residues. CDR1 is KGHDR and CDR2 is SFDVKD in the germline V gene. J lost 4 bases, V lost 9 bases, and 6 bases had no gene match. CDR3 DNA sequence: TGTGCCACCGGGGGACAGGGGGCGTCGAATCAGCCCCAGCATTTT. Its protein is CATGGQGASNQPQHF.

The chain is built from TRBV27 and TRBJ2-7, with TRBD1 identical over 7 bases. CDR1 and CDR2 from the germline V gene are MNHEY and SMNVEV (reference sequence). Trimming cost V 4 bases and J 2 bases; bases outside gene matches: 8. This CDR3 spans 15 amino acids. The CDR3 region is CASSSPYRGPYEQYF. For the CDR3, the DNA is TGTGCCAGCAGTTCACCTTACAGGGGCCCCTACGAGCAGTACTTC.

This chain joins TRBV9 and TRBJ2-1; 13 bases fit TRBD2. Germline V lookup: CDR1 SGDLS, CDR2 YYNGEE. The CDR3 runs 16 residues. V gave up 2 bases and J gave up 7 bases; unmatched junction bases: 6. CDR3 region: CASSVGLAGIMNEQFF. The CDR3 DNA sequence: TGTGCCAGCAGCGTGGGACTAGCGGGAATTATGAATGAGCAGTTCTTC.

The chain carries TRBV6-5 and TRBJ1-5, with 7 nucleotides matching TRBD1. Trimming cost V 5 bases and J 9 bases; bases outside gene matches: 10. From germline, CDR1 is MNHEY and CDR2 SVGAGI. The CDR3 runs 14 residues. CDR3 coding DNA: TGTGCCAGCAGTAGGACAGGTCCGCAGGTGCCCCAGCATTTT. Encoded protein: CASSRTGPQVPQHF.

The chain carries TRBV3-1 (or the pseudogene TRBV3-2) and TRBJ2-1; 14 bases line up with TRBD2. The CDR3 extends over 16 amino acids. V shed 4 bases, J shed 8 bases, and the junction held 7 bases outside the gene matches. Germline V gene data show CDR1 as LGHDT and CDR2 as YNNKEL (reference sequence). This chain's CDR3 is CASSPRLAGGLHEQFF. Here the CDR3 DNA reads TGTGCCAGCAGCCCTCGACTAGCGGGGGGGCTACATGAGCAGTTCTTC.

The chain links TRBV18 to TRBJ1-3, with 10 bases lining up with TRBD1. V lost 2 bases, J lost 4 bases, and 5 bases stayed unmatched. The CDR3 covers 16 residues. Germline values: CDR1 KGHSH, CDR2 LQKENI. The CDR3 sequence is CASSPTGTGDGNTIYF. The CDR3 DNA reads TGTGCCAGCTCACCAACCGGGACAGGGGACGGAAACACCATATATTTT.

The rearrangement uses TRBV11-2 and TRBJ1-1; D perhaps matches TRBD1 (5 bases). CDR3 size: 13 residues. Deletions cut 5 bases from V and 11 bases from J, with 18 bases between. Germline CDR1 is SGHAT and CDR2 is FQNNGV. This CDR3 is CASSPADPKGAFF. The CDR3 nucleotides are TGTGCCAGCAGCCCGGCGGACCCTAAGGGGGCTTTCTTT.

This chain connects TRBV7-8 to TRBJ2-1, with TRBD2 identical over 11 bases. CDR1 is SGHVS, CDR2 FQNEAQ, per germline. CDR3 length: 16 residues. V shed 1 base, J shed 5 bases, and the junction held 4 bases outside the gene matches. The CDR3 loop reads CASSLGGGLADNEQFF. Written as DNA, the CDR3 is TGTGCCAGCAGCTTAGGGGGGGGACTAGCGGACAATGAGCAGTTCTTC. The full variable domain, completed using reference TRBV7-8 and TRBJ2-1, is GAGVSQSPRYKVAKRGQDVALRCDPISGHVSLFWYQQALGQGPEFLTYFQNEAQLDKSGLPSDRFFAERPEGSVSTLKIQRTQQEDSAVYLCASSLGGGLADNEQFFGPGTRLTVL.

The chain has TRBV4-1 and TRBJ2-1; possible D gene TRBD1, 5 bases. Germline CDR1 is MGHRA and CDR2 is YSYEKL. Trimming shortened V by 8 bases and J by 8 bases, and 13 bases separated the two germline ends. This CDR3 is 12 amino acids long. The CDR3 region is CASGVRGDEQFF. For the CDR3, the DNA is TGCGCCAGCGGAGTAAGGGGCGATGAGCAGTTCTTC.